The 2 T cell receptor beta chains listed next were all sequenced from one sample in a study of sequential checkpoint blockade in melanoma. Indicated treatment: randomized to nivolumab then ipilimumab (arm A) or the reverse (arm B). Some clones are missing from TCRdb's copy, which holds only in-frame ones; the method was immunoSEQ multiplex PCR. This table holds 5,000 or so clones, roughly a fifth found once. This sample comprised tumor tissue (inferred from file names), obtained from a patient given nivolumab and ipilimumab in sequence. The receptor set was obtained from a human donor with melanoma.

This clone was counted a few times. This chain joins TRBV11-3 and TRBJ1-5; D perhaps matches TRBD1 (6 bases). The CDR3 is 15 residues long. Germline V gene data show CDR1 as SGHNT and CDR2 as YENEEA. Trimming removed 2 bases from V and 6 bases from J, with 14 bases in between. The CDR3: CASSLYRQGSQPQHF. Here the CDR3 DNA reads TGTGCCAGCAGCTTATATCGCCAGGGGTCTCAGCCCCAGCATTTT. The variable domain in full, with the rest retrieved from reference TRBV11-3 and TRBJ1-5, is EAGVVQSPRYKIIEKKQPVAFWCNPISGHNTLYWYLQNLGQGPELLIRYENEEAVDDSQLPKDRFSAERLKGVDSTLKIQPAELGDSAVYLCASSLYRQGSQPQHFGDGTRLSIL.

This clone was detected a few times. The rearrangement uses TRBV6-8 and TRBJ1-5, with 9 bases identical to TRBD1. The CDR3 is made up of 14 amino acids. The V gene end was trimmed by 6 bases and the J gene end by 6 bases; junction bases not matched to a gene: 6. Germline CDR1 reads MNHGY; CDR2 reads SAAAGT. This CDR3 reads CASSLTGGSQPQHF. Written as DNA, the CDR3 is TGTGCCAGCAGCCTTACAGGGGGCTCTCAGCCCCAGCATTTT.